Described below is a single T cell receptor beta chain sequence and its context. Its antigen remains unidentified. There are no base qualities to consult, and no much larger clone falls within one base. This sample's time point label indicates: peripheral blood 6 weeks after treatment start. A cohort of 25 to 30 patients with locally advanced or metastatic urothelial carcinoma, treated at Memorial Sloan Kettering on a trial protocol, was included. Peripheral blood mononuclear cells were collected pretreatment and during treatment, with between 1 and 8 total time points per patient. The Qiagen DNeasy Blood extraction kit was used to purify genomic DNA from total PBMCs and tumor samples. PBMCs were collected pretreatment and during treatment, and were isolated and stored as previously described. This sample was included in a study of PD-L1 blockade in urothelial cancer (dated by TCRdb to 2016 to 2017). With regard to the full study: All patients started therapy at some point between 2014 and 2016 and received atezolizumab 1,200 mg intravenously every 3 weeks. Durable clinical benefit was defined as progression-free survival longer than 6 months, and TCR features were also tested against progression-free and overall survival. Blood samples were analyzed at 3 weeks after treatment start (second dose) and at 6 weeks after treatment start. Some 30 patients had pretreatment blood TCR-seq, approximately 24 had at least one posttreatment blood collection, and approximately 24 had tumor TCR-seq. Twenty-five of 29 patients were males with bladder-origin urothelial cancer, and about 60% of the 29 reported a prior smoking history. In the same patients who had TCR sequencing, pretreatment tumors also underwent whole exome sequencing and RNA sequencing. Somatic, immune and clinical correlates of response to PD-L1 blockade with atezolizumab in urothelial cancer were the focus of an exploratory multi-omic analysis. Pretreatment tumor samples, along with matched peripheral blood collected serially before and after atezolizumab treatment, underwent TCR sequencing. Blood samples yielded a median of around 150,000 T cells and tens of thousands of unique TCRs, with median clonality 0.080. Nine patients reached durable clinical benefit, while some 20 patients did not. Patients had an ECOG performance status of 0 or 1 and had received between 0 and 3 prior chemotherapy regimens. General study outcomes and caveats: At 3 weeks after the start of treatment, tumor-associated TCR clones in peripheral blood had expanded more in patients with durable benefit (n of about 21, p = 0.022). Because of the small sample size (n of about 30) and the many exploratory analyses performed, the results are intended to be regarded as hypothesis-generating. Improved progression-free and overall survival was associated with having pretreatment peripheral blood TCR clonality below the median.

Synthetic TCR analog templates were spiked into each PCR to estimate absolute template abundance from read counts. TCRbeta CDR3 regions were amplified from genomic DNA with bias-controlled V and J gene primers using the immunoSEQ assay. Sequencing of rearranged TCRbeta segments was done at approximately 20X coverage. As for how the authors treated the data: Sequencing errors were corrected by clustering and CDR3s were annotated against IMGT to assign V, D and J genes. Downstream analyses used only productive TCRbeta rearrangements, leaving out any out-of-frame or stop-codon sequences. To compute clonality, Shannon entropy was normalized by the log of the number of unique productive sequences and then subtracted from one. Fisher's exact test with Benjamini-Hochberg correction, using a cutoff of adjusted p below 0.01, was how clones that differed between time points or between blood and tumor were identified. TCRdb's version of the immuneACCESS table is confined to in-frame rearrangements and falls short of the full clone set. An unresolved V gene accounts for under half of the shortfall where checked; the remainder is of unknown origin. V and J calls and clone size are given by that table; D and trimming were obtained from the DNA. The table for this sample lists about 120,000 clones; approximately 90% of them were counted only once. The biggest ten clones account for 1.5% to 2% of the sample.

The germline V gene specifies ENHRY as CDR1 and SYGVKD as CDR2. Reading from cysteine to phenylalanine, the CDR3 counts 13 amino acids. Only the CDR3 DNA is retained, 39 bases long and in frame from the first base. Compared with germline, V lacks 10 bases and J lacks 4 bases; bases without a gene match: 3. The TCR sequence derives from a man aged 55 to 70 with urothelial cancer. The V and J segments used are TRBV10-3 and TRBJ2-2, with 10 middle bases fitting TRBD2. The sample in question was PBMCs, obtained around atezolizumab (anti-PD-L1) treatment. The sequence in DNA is TGTGCCAGCGGACTAGCGGTCACCGGGGAGCTGTTTTTT. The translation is CASGLAVTGELFF.